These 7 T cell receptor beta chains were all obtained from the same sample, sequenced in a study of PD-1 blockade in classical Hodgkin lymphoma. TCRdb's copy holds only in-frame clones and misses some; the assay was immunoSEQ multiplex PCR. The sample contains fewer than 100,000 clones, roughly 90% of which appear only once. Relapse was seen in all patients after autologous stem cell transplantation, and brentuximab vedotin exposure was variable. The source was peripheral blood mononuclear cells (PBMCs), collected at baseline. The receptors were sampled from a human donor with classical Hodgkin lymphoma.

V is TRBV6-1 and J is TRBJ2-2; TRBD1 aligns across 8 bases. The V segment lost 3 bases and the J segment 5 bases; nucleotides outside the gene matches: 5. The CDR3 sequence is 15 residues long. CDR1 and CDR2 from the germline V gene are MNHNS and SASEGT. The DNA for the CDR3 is TGTGCCAGCAGTGATCCAGGGGGCTTGACCGGGGAGCTGTTTTTT. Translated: CASSDPGGLTGELFF.

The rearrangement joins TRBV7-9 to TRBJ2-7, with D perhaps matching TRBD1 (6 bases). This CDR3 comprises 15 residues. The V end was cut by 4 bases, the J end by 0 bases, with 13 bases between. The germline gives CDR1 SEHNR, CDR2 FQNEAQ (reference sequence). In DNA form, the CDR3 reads TGTGCCAGCAGCTCGGGACACATTAACTCCTACGAGCAGTACTTC. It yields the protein CASSSGHINSYEQYF.

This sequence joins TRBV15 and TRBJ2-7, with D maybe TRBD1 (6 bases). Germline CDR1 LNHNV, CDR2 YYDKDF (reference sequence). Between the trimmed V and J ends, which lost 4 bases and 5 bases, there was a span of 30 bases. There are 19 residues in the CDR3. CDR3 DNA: TGTGCCACCAGCATTCGATCAATACAGGGCGTTGAGTCGCCGGACGAGCAGTACTTC. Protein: CATSIRSIQGVESPDEQYF.

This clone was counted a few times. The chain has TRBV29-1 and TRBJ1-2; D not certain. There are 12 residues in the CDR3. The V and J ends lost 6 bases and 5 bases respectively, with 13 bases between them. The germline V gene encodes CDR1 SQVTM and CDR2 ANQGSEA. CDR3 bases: TGCAGCGTGCCCAGTCTTTGGTATGGCTACACCTTC. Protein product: CSVPSLWYGYTF.

The CDR3 region is CASSHTGGLSQPQHF. In nucleotides, the CDR3 is TGTGCCAGCAGCCACACAGGGGGCCTTAGCCAGCCCCAGCATTTT. The chain joins TRBV28 to TRBJ1-5, with 9 bases identical to TRBD1. Trimming took 6 bases from V and 7 from J; bases not matched to a gene: 10. This CDR3 is built from 15 residues. Germline V gene sequence: CDR1 MDHEN, CDR2 SYDVKM.

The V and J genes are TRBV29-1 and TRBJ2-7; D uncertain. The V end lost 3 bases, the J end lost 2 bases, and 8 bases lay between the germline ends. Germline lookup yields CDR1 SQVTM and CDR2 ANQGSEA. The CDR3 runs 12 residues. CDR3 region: CSVEGRAYEQYF. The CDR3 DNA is TGCAGCGTTGAGGGCAGAGCCTACGAGCAGTACTTC.

The CDR3 spells CASSQGQAYEQYF. The CDR3 bases are TGCGCCAGCAGCCAAGGACAAGCCTACGAGCAGTACTTC. The rearrangement uses TRBV4-1 and TRBJ2-7, with D unclear. The CDR3 consists of 13 residues. Germline CDR1 is MGHRA and CDR2 is YSYEKL. Trimming shortened V by 1 base and J by 2 bases, and 6 bases separated the two germline ends.